Sequencing of this T cell receptor beta chain was carried out in a study of TIL therapy for anti-PD-1-resistant metastatic lung cancer. Overall study context: Four tumors were EGFR-mutant and two were ALK-rearranged.

Time point specified: pre-treatment sample, taken before nivolumab and TIL therapy. Regarding this clone: What it binds is not known.

The study, taken as a whole, reports: The cohort had more treatment-naive, never-smoker and oncogene-addicted patients than typical.

The immunoSEQ assay was v3. TCRdb's copy holds only in-frame clones and misses some; the assay was immunoSEQ multiplex PCR. Altogether about 21,000 clones are present, over 70% being singletons, with the ten largest covering about 7%. CDR1 is SGHNT, CDR2 YYREEE, per germline (reference sequence). V was pared by 0 bases and J by 12 bases, with 19 bases between. The CDR3 runs to 16 residues. Sequences were derived from blood, sampled at baseline. The chain employs TRBV5-4 and TRBJ2-6; no clear D gene. This receptor was identified in a person aged 25 to 85 with non-small cell lung cancer. This CDR3 reads CASSLASSPSYAVLTF. The CDR3 DNA reads as TGTGCCAGCAGCTTGGCCTCTTCACCCTCTTACGCCGTCCTGACTTTC. Together with reference TRBV5-4 and TRBJ2-6, the CDR3 gives the full variable domain: ETGVTQSPTHLIKTRGQQVTLRCSSQSGHNTVSWYQQALGQGPQFIFQYYREEENGRGNFPPRFSGLQFPNYSSELNVNALELDDSALYLCASSLASSPSYAVLTFGAGSRLTVL.